This T cell receptor (beta chain) originates from a study of blood T cell repertoires in COVID-19. Study overall: Italy, Spain and the United States were the sources of the convalescent and acute COVID-19 samples. T cells, B-cell-depleted T cells, or PBMCs provided the cDNA or gDNA that served as material.

In the authors' workflow: Amplifying reference gene primers gave estimates of nucleated cell counts. Profiling relied on immunoSEQ multiplex PCR, and the TCRdb table lists in-frame clones only, not all of them. V and J calls and clone size are given by that table; D and trimming were obtained from the DNA. Seen here are 75,000 to 95,000 clones, around 80% observed once, and the top ten hold about a third. Trimming took off 2 bases at V and 5 bases at J, with 9 bases between the two ends. The CDR3 runs 13 residues. CDR1 is ENHRY and CDR2 is SYGVKD in the germline V gene. This sequence was found in a man aged 60-69 years with COVID-19, enrolled during active disease. The V call is TRBV10-3, the J call TRBJ2-5, with D possibly TRBD2 on 5 matching bases. Sequencing input: peripheral blood. CDR3 nucleotide sequence: TGTGCCATCAGTGAGCCTTGGAGGGAGACCCAGTACTTC. Residues: CAISEPWRETQYF.